The T cell receptor (beta chain) described here comes from a study of blood T cell repertoires in COVID-19. Looking at the study overall: Samples taken during acute and convalescent COVID-19 were collected in the United States, Italy and Spain. PBMCs, B-cell-depleted T cells, or T cells were the source of the cDNA or gDNA that made up the material.

Participants, about 18 to 90 years old, spanned around 25 US areas. Original analysis: Reference gene primer amplification in the assay estimated nucleated cell counts. Data came from immunoSEQ multiplex PCR; TCRdb stores just in-frame clones and leaves some out. The V and J calls and the clone size are those of that table, but D and trimming were determined from the DNA. The sample holds 40,000 to 55,000 clones; approximately 82% are singletons and the top ten take roughly 6.1%. This clone was seen a few times. Trimming stripped 4 bases from V and 0 bases from J, with 15 bases between. The germline gives CDR1 SEHNR, CDR2 FQNEAQ (reference sequence). The length of the CDR3 is 17 residues.

The chain uses TRBV7-9 and TRBJ1-4, with a weak D call TRBD1 (5 bases). Sequenced input: PBMCs or T cells enriched from blood (not recorded which). The source of this sequence is a woman in her 50s with acute COVID-19. The CDR3 nucleotides read TGTGCCAGCAGCTCCGGGGAGGGACTAACAACTAATGAAAAACTGTTTTTT. As protein: CASSSGEGLTTNEKLFF. Full variable domain (outside the CDR3, taken from reference TRBV7-9 and TRBJ1-4): DTGVSQNPRHKITKRGQNVTFRCDPISEHNRLYWYRQTLGQGPEFLTYFQNEAQLEKSRLLSDRFSAERPKGSFSTLEIQRTEQGDSAMYLCASSSGEGLTTNEKLFFGSGTQLSVL.